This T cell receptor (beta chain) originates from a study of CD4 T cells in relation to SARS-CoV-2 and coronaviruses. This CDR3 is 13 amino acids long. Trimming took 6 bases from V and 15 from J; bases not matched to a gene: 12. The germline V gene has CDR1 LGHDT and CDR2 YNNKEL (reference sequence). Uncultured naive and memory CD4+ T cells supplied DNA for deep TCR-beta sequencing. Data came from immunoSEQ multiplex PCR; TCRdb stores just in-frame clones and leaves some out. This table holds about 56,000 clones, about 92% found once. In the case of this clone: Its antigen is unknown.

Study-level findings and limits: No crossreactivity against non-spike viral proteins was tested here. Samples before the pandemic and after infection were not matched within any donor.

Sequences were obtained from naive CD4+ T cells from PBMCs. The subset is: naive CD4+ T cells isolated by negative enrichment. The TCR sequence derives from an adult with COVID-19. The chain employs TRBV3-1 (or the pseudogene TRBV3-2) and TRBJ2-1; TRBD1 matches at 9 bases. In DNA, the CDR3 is TGTGCCAGCAGTCCAGTATTCACAGGGGGCCTGTTCTTC. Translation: CASSPVFTGGLFF.